This TCR beta chain was obtained from a study of blood T cell repertoires in COVID-19. Overall study: The United States, Italy and Spain provided the acute and convalescent COVID-19 samples. Sources were T cells, B-cell-depleted T cells, or PBMCs; the material itself was cDNA or gDNA.

Germline V gene data show CDR1 as SGDLS and CDR2 as YYNGEE. Trimming took off 3 bases at V and 8 bases at J, with 15 bases between the two ends. The CDR3 has 15 amino acids. In the source study's methods: Cell counts per sample came from amplifying reference gene primers. The method was immunoSEQ multiplex PCR; TCRdb's version includes in-frame clones alone and lacks a portion of them. V and J calls and clone size are copied from that table; D and trimming were computed from the DNA. Among about 27,000 clones, approximately 64% were seen once, and the ten largest hold approximately 6.8%. The source material was peripheral blood. The chain has TRBV9 and TRBJ1-6, with unresolved D. This TCR came from a man aged 55 to 69 with active or convalescent COVID-19. The CDR3 nucleotides are TGTGCCAGCAGCGCCTCGTTGCGGCCGGATTCACCCCTCCACTTT. This sequence encodes CASSASLRPDSPLHF.